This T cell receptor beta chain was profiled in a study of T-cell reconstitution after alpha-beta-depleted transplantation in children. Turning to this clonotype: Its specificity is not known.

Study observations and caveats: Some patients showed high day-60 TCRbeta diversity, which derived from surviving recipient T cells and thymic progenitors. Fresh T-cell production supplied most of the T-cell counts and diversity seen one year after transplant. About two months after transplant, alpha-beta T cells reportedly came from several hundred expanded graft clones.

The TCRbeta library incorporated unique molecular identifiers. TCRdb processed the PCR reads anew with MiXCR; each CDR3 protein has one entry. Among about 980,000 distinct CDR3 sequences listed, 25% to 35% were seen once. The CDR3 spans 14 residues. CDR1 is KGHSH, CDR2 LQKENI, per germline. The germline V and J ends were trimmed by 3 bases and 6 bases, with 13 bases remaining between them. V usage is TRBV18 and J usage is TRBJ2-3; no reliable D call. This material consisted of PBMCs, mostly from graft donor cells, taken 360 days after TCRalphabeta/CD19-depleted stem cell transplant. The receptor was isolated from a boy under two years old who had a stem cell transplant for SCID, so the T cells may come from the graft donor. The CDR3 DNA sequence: TGTGCCAGCTCACCGATACCGATATTTGATACGCAGTATTTT. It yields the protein CASSPIPIFDTQYF.